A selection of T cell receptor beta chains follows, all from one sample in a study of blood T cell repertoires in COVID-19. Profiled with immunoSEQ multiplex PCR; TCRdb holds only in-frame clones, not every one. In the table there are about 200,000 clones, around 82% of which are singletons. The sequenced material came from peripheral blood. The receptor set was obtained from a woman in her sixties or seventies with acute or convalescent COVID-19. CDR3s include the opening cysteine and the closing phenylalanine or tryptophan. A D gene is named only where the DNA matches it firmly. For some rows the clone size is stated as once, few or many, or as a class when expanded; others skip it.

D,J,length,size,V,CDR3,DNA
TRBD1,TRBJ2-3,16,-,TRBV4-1,CASSQGQGALADTQYF,TGCGCCAGCAGCCAAGGACAGGGGGCTTTAGCAGATACGCAGTATTTT
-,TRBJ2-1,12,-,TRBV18,CASSPGPDEQFF,TGTGCCAGCTCACCAGGTCCAGATGAGCAGTTCTTC
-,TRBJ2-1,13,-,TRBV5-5,CASSPGPENEQFF,TGTGCCAGCAGCCCCGGTCCTGAAAATGAGCAGTTCTTC
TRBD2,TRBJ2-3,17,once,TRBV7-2,CASSKGWAGGNSDTQYF,TGTGCCAGCAGCAAAGGGTGGGCGGGAGGCAACTCTGATACGCAGTATTTT
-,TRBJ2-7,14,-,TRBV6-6,CASSYGWSSYEQYF,TGTGCCAGCAGTTACGGTTGGAGTTCCTACGAGCAGTACTTC
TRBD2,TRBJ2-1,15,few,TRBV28,CASRGLAISYNEQFF,TGTGCCAGCAGGGGACTAGCGATCTCCTACAATGAGCAGTTCTTC
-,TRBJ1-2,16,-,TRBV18,CASSLVSGQTPLGYTF,TGTGCCAGCTCCCTGGTTTCTGGACAGACGCCTTTGGGCTACACCTTC
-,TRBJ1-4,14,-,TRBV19,CASSTRQPYGKLFF,TGTGCCAGTAGTACCCGACAGCCCTATGGAAAACTGTTTTTT
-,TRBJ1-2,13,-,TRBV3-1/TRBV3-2,CASSQRGGSGYTF,TGTGCCAGCAGCCAGAGGGGAGGGAGCGGCTACACCTTC
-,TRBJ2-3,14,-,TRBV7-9,CASSLAPAADTQYF,TGTGCCAGCAGCTTAGCCCCTGCGGCAGATACGCAGTATTTT
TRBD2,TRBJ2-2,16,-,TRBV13,CASSPFRTSEPGELFF,TGTGCCAGCAGCCCATTCAGGACTAGCGAACCCGGGGAGCTGTTTTTT
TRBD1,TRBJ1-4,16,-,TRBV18,CASSPGTGGSNEKLFF,TGTGCCAGCTCACCCGGGACAGGGGGTTCTAATGAAAAACTGTTTTTT
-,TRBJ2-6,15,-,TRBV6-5,CASSKQSSGANVLTF,TGTGCCAGCAGTAAACAGAGCTCTGGGGCCAACGTCCTGACTTTC
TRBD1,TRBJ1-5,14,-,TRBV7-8,CASSPSGGAQPQHF,TGTGCCAGCAGCCCCTCAGGGGGCGCTCAGCCCCAGCATTTT
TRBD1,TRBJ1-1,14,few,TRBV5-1,CASSSRQGGTEAFF,TGCGCCAGCAGCTCCAGACAGGGGGGCACTGAAGCTTTCTTT
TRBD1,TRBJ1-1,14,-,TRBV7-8,CASSWDRINSEAFF,TGTGCCAGCAGTTGGGACAGGATAAACTCTGAAGCTTTCTTT
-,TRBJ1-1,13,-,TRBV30,CAWGKQGNTEAFF,TGTGCCTGGGGAAAACAGGGAAATACTGAAGCTTTCTTT
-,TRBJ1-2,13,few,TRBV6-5,CASHGGALSGYTF,TGTGCCAGCCACGGAGGGGCGTTGAGTGGCTACACCTTC
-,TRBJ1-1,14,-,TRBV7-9,CASSPGVMNTEAFF,TGTGCCAGCAGCCCAGGGGTAATGAACACTGAAGCTTTCTTT
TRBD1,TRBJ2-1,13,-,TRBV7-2,CASRDRPYNEQFF,TGTGCCAGCAGGGACAGGCCGTACAATGAGCAGTTCTTC
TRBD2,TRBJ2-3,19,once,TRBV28,CASSLGMFWPGGGTDTQYF,TGTGCCAGCAGTTTAGGGATGTTTTGGCCGGGAGGGGGCACAGATACGCAGTATTTT
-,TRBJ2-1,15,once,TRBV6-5,CASRGLFSSYNEQFF,TGTGCCAGCAGAGGACTGTTCAGCTCCTACAATGAGCAGTTCTTC
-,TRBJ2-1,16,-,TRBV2,CASSEGEASFNYEQFF,TGTGCCAGCAGTGAAGGTGAAGCGAGCTTCAACTATGAGCAGTTCTTC
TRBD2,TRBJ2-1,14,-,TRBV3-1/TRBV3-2,CASSQGSSGGEQFF,TGTGCCAGCAGCCAGGGTAGTAGCGGGGGTGAGCAGTTCTTC